This TCR beta chain comes out of a study of regulatory T cells in long-lasting Graves disease (dated by TCRdb to the early 2020s). With regard to the full study: Persistent Graves' disease was defined as persistently positive TSH receptor autoantibodies together with antithyroid drug treatment for over 5 years. This study used TCR sequencing and RNA sequencing of peripheral blood to compare persistent Graves' disease patients against newly diagnosed Graves' disease patients. The study was registered as a clinical trial and conducted in China. A total of some 33 samples were covered by TCR sequencing, comprising roughly 13 persistent and around 20 newly diagnosed Graves' disease patients. On average, persistent Graves' disease patients in the clinical cohort had been on antithyroid drugs for about 10.3 years. Points the paper makes about the study in general: As a limitation, the authors acknowledged that the small sample size may reduce accuracy. Sequencing and analysis were limited to the TCR beta chain. Persistent Graves' disease patients showed lower TCR Shannon entropy and fewer highly expanded clones than newly diagnosed patients, suggesting clonal expansion. Patients with persistent disease shared more public clonotypes (roughly 2,900) than newly diagnosed patients did (966). Preferential use of TRBV28, TRBJ1-2 and TRBJ2-5 was observed in persistent disease, whereas TRBV20-1 and TRBJ2-1 were favored in newly diagnosed disease. Peripheral blood alone was examined, since thyroid tissue, which constituted the primary lesion, could not be accessed.

V is clipped by 7 bases and J by 6 bases, and the sequence between their germline boundaries is 15 bases long. From the cysteine through the phenylalanine, the CDR3 covers 12 amino acids. Only CDR3 DNA is held: 36 bases, read in frame from base 1. The germline V gene (reference sequence) supplies CDR1 DFQATT and CDR2 SNEGSKA. The library was obtained by multiplex PCR. Sequencing relied on an Illumina HiSeq 4000. iRepertoire HTBI primers and Arm-PCR amplification of CDR3 regions were used to construct TCR beta libraries. Before sequencing, the PCR products went through gel purification. The paper's processing steps were these. Gene usage analysis of CDR3 amino acid clonotypes used the 62 TRBV and about 14 TRBJ segments found across samples. COPE and FqMerger were used to merge filtered high-quality paired reads into contigs. Contigs were aligned with BLAST to IMGT TRBV, TRBD and TRBJ reference genes, and CDR3 was defined per IMGT. Clonotypes above 0.1% frequency were classified as highly expanded clones. Repertoire diversity was measured by Shannon entropy, and V-J evenness by the Gini coefficient. A clonotype was considered public if more than one individual shared it. The public reads were quality trimmed at Q25 with fastp and then assembled into clones with MiXCR by TCRdb, keeping productive beta chains. Identical CDR3 proteins give one entry, which carries the most common genes and DNA. None of the V and J calls come from the authors' own analysis; TCRdb made them. The sample has roughly 450,000 distinct CDR3 sequences on record, approximately 23% of them singletons. About an eighth of the sample lies in the top ten.

Concerning this clonotype itself: The target of this receptor is not known. No quality values exist for individual bases; no much larger clone is one base distant.

What the time point label conveys for this sample: persistent/refractory GD, antithyroid drugs over 5 years with positive TRAb. For both TCR sequencing and RNA sequencing, RNA was extracted from PBMCs in TRIzol. The diagnosis of Graves' disease followed American Thyroid Association guidelines. Patients for the study were recruited at an endocrinology department in Xi'an, China. Each patient gave roughly 8.4 milliliters of peripheral blood, collected in an EDTA anticoagulant tube. Ficoll Paque Plus density gradient separation was used to isolate PBMCs, and no further T cell sorting was done. RNA quality was checked with an Agilent 2100 Bioanalyzer and agarose gel, and concentration with a NanoDrop 2000.

The chain employs TRBV20-1 and TRBJ1-1; 5 matching bases give a weak D call of TRBD1. The input for sequencing was peripheral blood mononuclear cells (PBMCs), taken when the disease was refractory, from a patient treated with antithyroid drugs. The clonotype was recovered from a female donor with Graves disease. The CDR3 protein sequence reads: CSGAGKVAEAFF. The nucleotides read TGCAGTGGGGCAGGGAAGGTTGCTGAAGCTTTCTTT.